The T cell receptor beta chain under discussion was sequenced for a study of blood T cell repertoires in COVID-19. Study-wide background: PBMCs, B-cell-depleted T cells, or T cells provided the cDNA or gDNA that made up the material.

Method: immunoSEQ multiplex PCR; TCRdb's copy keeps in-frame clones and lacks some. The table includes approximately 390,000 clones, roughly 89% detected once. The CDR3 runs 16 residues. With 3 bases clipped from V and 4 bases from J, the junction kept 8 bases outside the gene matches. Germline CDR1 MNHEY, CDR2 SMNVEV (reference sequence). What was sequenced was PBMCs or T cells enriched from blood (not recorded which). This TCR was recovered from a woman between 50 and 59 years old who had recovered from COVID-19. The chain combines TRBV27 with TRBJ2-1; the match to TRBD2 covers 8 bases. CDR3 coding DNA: TGTGCCAGCAGTTTCAGCGGGGGAGTGAGGTACAATGAGCAGTTCTTC. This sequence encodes CASSFSGGVRYNEQFF.